This T cell receptor beta chain was sequenced in a study of glioma-infiltrating T cells. This clonotype was recorded at least ten times. The antigen is undetermined. CDR1 is SGHTA, CDR2 FQGNSA, per germline. The CDR3 covers 13 residues. The germline V and J ends were trimmed by 3 bases and 2 bases, with 7 bases remaining between them. Study-wide findings and caveats: Only very few CDR3 sequences appeared in both tissue and blood. Above-expected tissue-blood divergence occurred in all gliomas, most in low-grade ones.

The iRepertoire nested amplicon-rescue multiplex PCR amplified TCR alpha and beta CDR3s from RNA. Input was 100-400 ng of tissue mRNA or PBMC total RNA. In TCRdb, the multiplex PCR reads were re-called with MiXCR into one record per CDR3 protein. The table lists approximately 140,000 distinct CDR3 sequences, around 25% of them singletons. The V gene is TRBV7-2, the J gene TRBJ2-5; D gene uncertain. The sequencing input was glioma tissue, nonneoplastic brain tissue, or PBMCs (not recorded which). The sequence was collected from a human donor with low-grade glioma or glioblastoma, undergoing nonglioma brain surgery, or in good health (not recorded which). The CDR3 is CASSFVEQETQYF. The DNA for the CDR3 is TGTGCCAGCAGCTTCGTGGAACAAGAGACCCAGTACTTC.